The rows below give T cell receptor beta chains drawn from one sample of a study of shared clonotypes between healthy human individuals. Repertoires were generated with immunoSEQ multiplex PCR, while TCRdb's copy carries only in-frame clones and drops some. The sample has about 2,200,000 clones; about 92% are singletons. The sequenced sample was naive CD8+ T cells from PBMCs. The receptors were sampled from a man aged 18 to 35 in good health. Some clones in this sample may be carry-over from other donors' samples. The CDR3 runs from the conserved cysteine through the conserved F or W. D genes are given only for firm matches. Only some rows state a clone size, as once, few, many or a class for expanded clones.

V	length	D	size	J	CDR3	DNA
TRBV18	15	.	.	TRBJ1-3	CASSPPRGEGNTIYF	TGTGCCAGCTCACCGCCTCGGGGGGAAGGAAACACCATATATTTT
TRBV7-8	17	.	.	TRBJ2-3	CASSPPPLVASTDTQYF	TGTGCCAGCAGCCCCCCGCCATTGGTAGCGAGCACAGATACGCAGTATTTT
TRBV28	16	TRBD2	.	TRBJ2-3	CASSFGAGGPADTQYF	TGTGCCAGCAGTTTTGGGGCGGGAGGGCCGGCGGATACGCAGTATTTT
TRBV5-1	18	TRBD1	.	TRBJ1-1	CASSLGEDRGLLNTEAFF	TGCGCCAGCAGCTTGGGGGAGGACAGGGGCTTACTGAACACTGAAGCTTTCTTT
TRBV9	14	.	.	TRBJ2-2	CASNYYALGGELFF	TGTGCCAGCAACTACTACGCTCTTGGGGGGGAGCTGTTTTTT
TRBV28	13	.	.	TRBJ2-7	CASSFPRGYEQYF	TGTGCCAGCAGTTTCCCTAGGGGGTACGAGCAGTACTTC
TRBV5-6	12	.	.	TRBJ2-7	CASSSYAVEQYF	TGTGCCAGCAGTTCGTATGCGGTCGAGCAGTACTTC
TRBV15	16	TRBD2	.	TRBJ2-1	CATSRGSGSVYNEQFF	TGTGCCACCAGCAGGGGGAGCGGGAGTGTCTACAATGAGCAGTTCTTC
TRBV4-3	13	.	.	TRBJ2-5	CASSQDRGETQYF	TGCGCCAGCAGCCAAGACAGGGGAGAGACCCAGTACTTC
TRBV6-4	16	.	.	TRBJ2-1	CASSDSGLVLYNEQFF	TGTGCCAGCAGTGACTCGGGTCTAGTCCTATACAATGAGCAGTTCTTC
TRBV6-5	13	.	.	TRBJ2-3	CASTDSYTDTQYF	TGTGCCAGCACGGACAGCTACACAGATACGCAGTATTTT
TRBV19	15	TRBD2	.	TRBJ2-2	CASSIAGGPTGELFF	TGTGCCAGTAGTATAGCGGGAGGCCCCACCGGGGAGCTGTTTTTT
TRBV11-2	14	.	.	TRBJ2-5	CASSFMGSQETQYF	TGTGCCAGCAGCTTTATGGGGTCCCAAGAGACCCAGTACTTC
TRBV6-1	14	.	.	TRBJ2-5	CASNGTPPRETQYF	TGTGCCAGCAACGGGACACCGCCGAGGGAGACCCAGTACTTC
TRBV19	12	.	.	TRBJ1-1	CASSILGTEAFF	TGTGCCAGTAGTATTTTAGGCACTGAAGCTTTCTTT
TRBV27	12	.	.	TRBJ2-7	CASFASPYEQYF	TGTGCCTCCTTCGCGTCCCCCTACGAGCAGTACTTC
TRBV27	13	.	.	TRBJ2-2	CASSSHGDGELFF	TGTGCCAGCAGTTCCCACGGGGACGGGGAGCTGTTTTTT
TRBV13	14	TRBD1	.	TRBJ2-7	CASTQWGQSYEQYF	TGTGCCAGCACCCAATGGGGACAGTCCTACGAGCAGTACTTC
TRBV4-1	15	TRBD2	few	TRBJ2-7	CASSQDDTGRYEQYF	TGCGCCAGCAGCCAAGACGATACCGGGAGGTACGAGCAGTACTTC
TRBV4-1	16	TRBD1	.	TRBJ2-7	CASSQSGDRGSYEQYF	TGCGCCAGCAGCCAATCTGGGGACAGGGGCTCCTACGAGCAGTACTTC
TRBV19	14	.	.	TRBJ1-2	CASSTSGLIYGYTF	TGTGCCAGTAGTACGTCTGGGCTTATCTATGGCTACACCTTC
TRBV27	11	.	.	TRBJ1-1	CASSSGTGTFF	TGTGCCAGCAGTTCCGGGACTGGGACTTTCTTT
TRBV29-1	14	TRBD1	.	TRBJ1-4	CSAYLGQGREKLFF	TGCAGCGCATATCTAGGACAGGGTAGGGAAAAACTGTTTTTT